The next 17 T cell receptor beta chains were all read from a single sample in a study of T cell responses to AZD1222 COVID-19 vaccine. The data were produced by immunoSEQ multiplex PCR, yet TCRdb's version contains in-frame clones alone and is incomplete. The sample holds about 98,000 clones; approximately 86% are singletons and the top ten take approximately 6.3%. Sequenced material: peripheral blood, taken on day 0 of AZD1222 vaccination. These receptors were collected from an adult in good health.

The rearrangement uses TRBV19 and TRBJ1-1; possibly TRBD1 for D (6 bases). The CDR3 has 14 residues. The V gene lost 3 bases and the J gene lost 7 bases, with 15 bases spanning the gap. CDR1 and CDR2 from the germline V gene are LNHDA and SQIVND (reference sequence). CDR3 in DNA: TGTGCCAGTAGTATCCGGGGGGCGCATCTTGAAGCTTTCTTT. It yields the protein CASSIRGAHLEAFF.

The chain has TRBV30 and TRBJ1-3; no definite D call. The CDR3 has 13 amino acids. Germline CDR1 GTSNPN, CDR2 SVGIG (reference sequence). Trimming removed 2 bases at V and 5 bases at J, with 10 bases between. The CDR3 nucleotides read TGTGCCTGGAGTCTCTGGACCCGAAACACCATATATTTT. Its translation: CAWSLWTRNTIYF.

Here the CDR3 reads CASRTQGYNSPLHF. The CDR3 DNA reads TGTGCCAGCAGAACTCAAGGGTATAATTCACCCCTCCACTTT. The chain links TRBV27 to TRBJ1-6, with D hard to call. The germline CDR1 and CDR2 sequences are MNHEY and SMNVEV (reference sequence). This CDR3 has 14 residues. With 6 bases removed from V and 4 bases from J, the gap between germline ends came to 10 bases.

This sequence joins TRBV10-3 and TRBJ1-1; D gene uncertain. Germline-derived CDR1 and CDR2 are ENHRY and SYGVKD. The V end was cut by 3 bases, the J end by 3 bases, with 8 bases between. The CDR3 length is 13 residues. CDR3 DNA sequence: TGTGCCATCAGTGACTTTGGATACACTGAAGCTTTCTTT. Its protein product is CAISDFGYTEAFF.

V is TRBV19 and J is TRBJ1-1; D gene ambiguous. CDR1 and CDR2 (germline): LNHDA, SQIVND (reference sequence). CDR3 length equals 13 residues. V was cut by 3 bases and J by 1 base, with 6 bases left in between. The chain's CDR3 is CASSMASNTEAFF. The CDR3 nucleotides are TGTGCCAGTAGTATGGCTTCGAACACTGAAGCTTTCTTT.

This CDR3 reads CATRTGPESGELFF. The CDR3 bases are TGTGCCACCCGTACCGGGCCCGAGAGCGGGGAGCTGTTTTTT. The genes are TRBV6-4 and TRBJ2-2; D gene ambiguous. CDR1 MRHNA and CDR2 SNTAGT come from the germline V gene. The CDR3 totals 14 residues. Trimming removed 10 bases from V and 7 bases from J, with 19 bases in between.

This chain joins TRBV6-2 or TRBV6-3 and TRBJ1-5, with D maybe TRBD1 (6 bases). Trimming removed 4 bases from V and 4 bases from J, with 11 bases in between. The germline V gene encodes CDR1 MNHEY and CDR2 SVGEGT. CDR3 size: 14 residues. CDR3 DNA sequence: TGTGCCAGCAGTTTTGACAGGAGTAATCAGCCCCAGCATTTT. Encoded protein: CASSFDRSNQPQHF.

The gene calls are TRBV2 and TRBJ2-5, with TRBD1 as a possible D gene (6 bases). V gave up 8 bases and J gave up 5 bases, with 18 bases separating them. The germline CDR1 and CDR2 sequences are SNHLY and FYNNEI. CDR3 length equals 14 residues. CDR3 loop: CASGVTGTAETQYF. CDR3 DNA sequence: TGTGCCAGCGGGGTTACAGGGACCGCGGAGACCCAGTACTTC.

The chain carries TRBV9 and TRBJ1-3; D not certain. CDR3 length equals 15 residues. The V end lost 0 bases, the J end lost 4 bases, and 11 bases lay between the germline ends. Germline values: CDR1 SGDLS, CDR2 YYNGEE. The CDR3 coding sequence is TGTGCCAGCAGCGTAGAGGGCAGCGCGGGAAACACCATATATTTT. Translation: CASSVEGSAGNTIYF.

The V gene is TRBV3-1 (or the pseudogene TRBV3-2), the J gene TRBJ1-5; 9 bases are shared with TRBD1. From germline, CDR1 is LGHDT and CDR2 YNNKEL (reference sequence). The CDR3 consists of 19 residues. Trimming took 8 bases from V and 2 from J; bases not matched to a gene: 19. The CDR3 spells CASGKGGQGAWYGNQPQHF. The DNA for the CDR3 is TGTGCCAGCGGCAAGGGGGGACAGGGCGCCTGGTATGGCAATCAGCCCCAGCATTTT.

CDR3 nucleotides: TGTGCCAGCAGTCGCGAGGAGGGCACCTACGAGCAGTACTTC. Encoded protein: CASSREEGTYEQYF. This chain joins TRBV6-6 and TRBJ2-7; the D gene is possibly TRBD2 (6 bases). Germline V gives CDR1 MNHNY, CDR2 SVGAGI (reference sequence). The CDR3 runs to 14 residues. V was cut by 5 bases and J by 2 bases, with 13 bases left in between.

The chain recombines TRBV19 with TRBJ2-4; 10 bases are a match to TRBD1. Germline V gene data show CDR1 as LNHDA and CDR2 as SQIVND (reference sequence). Trimming cost V 3 bases and J 3 bases; bases outside gene matches: 14. The CDR3 is made up of 19 amino acids. The CDR3 DNA sequence: TGTGCCAGTAGTATCCGGGACAGGGGCCTCCGGTTGGGCAAAAACATTCAGTACTTC. Translated, it gives CASSIRDRGLRLGKNIQYF.

This clone was seen once. This chain connects TRBV9 to TRBJ2-2, with TRBD2 as a possible D gene (6 bases). Germline lookup yields CDR1 SGDLS and CDR2 YYNGEE. The V end lost 0 bases, the J end lost 4 bases, and 10 bases lay between the germline ends. There are 15 residues in the CDR3. CDR3 protein: CASSVGPAGTGELFF. In nucleotides, the CDR3 is TGTGCCAGCAGCGTAGGGCCAGCGGGCACCGGGGAGCTGTTTTTT.

The chain combines TRBV5-4 with TRBJ2-1; possibly TRBD1 for D (6 bases). Germline V gives CDR1 SGHNT, CDR2 YYREEE (reference sequence). V lost 0 bases and J lost 3, with 10 bases in between. The CDR3 is 15 amino acids. In nucleotides, the CDR3 is TGTGCCAGCAGCTTGGGACAGGATATCTACAATGAGCAGTTCTTC. Protein: CASSLGQDIYNEQFF.

The J gene is TRBJ1-2, the V gene TRBV19, with a tentative D call TRBD1 (6 bases). The CDR3 is 14 amino acids. Germline CDR1 reads LNHDA; CDR2 reads SQIVND (reference sequence). Trimming removed 7 bases from V and 4 bases from J, with 16 bases in between. The CDR3 DNA sequence: TGTGCCAGTAAATGGACAGCACGCATCTATGGCTACACCTTC. It codes for CASKWTARIYGYTF.

The DNA for the CDR3 is TGTGCCAGCAGTAAGACTAGCGGGAGGTACAATGAGCAGTTCTTC. This encodes CASSKTSGRYNEQFF. This chain links TRBV7-9 with TRBJ2-1; 13 positions agree with TRBD2. Trimming removed 6 bases from V and 4 bases from J; junction bases left unmatched: 3. The V gene's germline CDR1 is SEHNR and CDR2 FQNEAQ (reference sequence). CDR3 size: 15 residues.

V is TRBV27 and J is TRBJ2-1, with D possibly called TRBD1 or TRBD2 (6 bases each). The germline V gene encodes CDR1 MNHEY and CDR2 SMNVEV (reference sequence). V was clipped by 6 bases and J by 5 bases, with 26 bases between them. This CDR3 contains 18 residues. As DNA, the CDR3 is TGTGCCAGCAGGTCCACAATGATGGGGCTAGGGGGGAACAATGAGCAGTTCTTC. Translation: CASRSTMMGLGGNNEQFF.